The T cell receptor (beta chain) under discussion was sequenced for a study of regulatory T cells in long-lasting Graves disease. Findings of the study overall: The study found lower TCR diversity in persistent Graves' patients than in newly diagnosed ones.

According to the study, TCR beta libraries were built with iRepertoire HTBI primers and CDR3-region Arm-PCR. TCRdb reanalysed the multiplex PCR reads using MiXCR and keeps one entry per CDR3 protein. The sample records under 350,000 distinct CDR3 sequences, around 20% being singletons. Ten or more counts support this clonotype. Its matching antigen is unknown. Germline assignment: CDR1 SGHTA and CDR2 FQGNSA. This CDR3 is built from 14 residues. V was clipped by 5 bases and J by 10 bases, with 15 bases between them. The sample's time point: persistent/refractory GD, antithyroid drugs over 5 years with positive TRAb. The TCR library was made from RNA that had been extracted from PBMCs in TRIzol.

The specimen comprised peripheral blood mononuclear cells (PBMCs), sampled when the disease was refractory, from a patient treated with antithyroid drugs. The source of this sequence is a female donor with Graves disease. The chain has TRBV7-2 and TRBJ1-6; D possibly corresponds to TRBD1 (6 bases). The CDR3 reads CASSTGLGGSPLHF. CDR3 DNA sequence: TGTGCCAGCAGCACCGGGCTTGGGGGCTCACCCCTCCACTTT. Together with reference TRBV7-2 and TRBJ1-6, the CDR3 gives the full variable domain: GAGVSQSPSNKVTEKGKDVELRCDPISGHTALYWYRQSLGQGLEFLIYFQGNSAPDKSGLPSDRFSAERTGGSVSTLTIQRTQQEDSAVYLCASSTGLGGSPLHFGNGTRLTVT.